This T cell receptor (beta chain) was observed in a study of T cell responses to AZD1222 COVID-19 vaccine. Germline CDR1 is SNHLY and CDR2 is FYNNEI. This CDR3 is built from 10 residues. Trimming removed 6 bases at V and 1 base at J, with 0 bases between. TCRdb's copy holds only in-frame clones and misses some; the assay was immunoSEQ multiplex PCR. The repertoire holds roughly 160,000 clones, with just over 90% as singletons. General study results and limits: Possibly, clonal diversity was underestimated; donors were largely white British and included more females.

With regard to this clone: Its antigen is unidentified.

This rearrangement joins TRBV2 to TRBJ1-1; D call uncertain. The material sequenced was peripheral blood, taken on day 0 of MenACWY control vaccination. This receptor was obtained from an adult in good health. This CDR3 is CASRNTEAFF. In DNA form, the CDR3 reads TGTGCCAGCAGGAACACTGAAGCTTTCTTT.